A selection of T cell receptor beta chains follows, all from one sample in a study of blood T cell repertoires in COVID-19. Using immunoSEQ multiplex PCR, the repertoire was profiled, and TCRdb retains in-frame clones only, with some absent. The sample consists of about 280,000 clones, roughly nine tenths of them appearing once. Sequenced material: PBMCs or T cells enriched from blood (not recorded which). The origin of the receptors is a woman between 40 and 50 years old who had recovered from COVID-19. Both conserved end residues are part of each CDR3. A D gene is named only where the DNA matches it firmly. Only part of the rows carry a size: once, few, many, or a class if the clone is expanded.

TRBJ1-5 | TRBD1 | - | TRBV6-1 | TGTGCCAGCAGTGCAAGACAGGGTAGGGGCAATCAGCCCCAGCATTTT | CASSARQGRGNQPQHF
TRBJ1-4 | TRBD1 | - | TRBV7-2 | TGTGCCAGCAGCTTATTGGGTCAGGGGGCGATTGGTGAAAAACTGTTTTTT | CASSLLGQGAIGEKLFF
TRBJ2-2 | - | - | TRBV7-2 | TGTGCCAGCAGCTTAGTCGCCGGGAACACCGGGGAGCTGTTTTTT | CASSLVAGNTGELFF
TRBJ2-3 | TRBD2 | - | TRBV3-1/TRBV3-2 | TGTGCCAGCAGCCAACTAGCCCCGGGACTAGCGGGAGCGGGTACGCAGTATTTT | CASSQLAPGLAGAGTQYF
TRBJ1-5 | - | - | TRBV10-2 | TGCGCCAGCAGTCAAACAGGTTCGCCCCAGCATTTT | CASSQTGSPQHF
TRBJ2-4 | TRBD2 | - | TRBV19 | TGTGCCAGTAGTATTTCAGGGCGGGGGGTAGACATTCAGTACTTC | CASSISGRGVDIQYF
TRBJ2-1 | TRBD1 | - | TRBV12-5 | TGTGCTAGTGGTCCAGTCTGGGGGACAGCTAACTCCTACAATGAGCAGTTCTTC | CASGPVWGTANSYNEQFF
TRBJ1-4 | - | once | TRBV11-2 | TGTGCCAGCAGCTTAGATCCGGTTAATGAAAAACTGTTTTTT | CASSLDPVNEKLFF
TRBJ2-7 | - | - | TRBV18 | TGTGCCAGCTCACCCAGGGGTGGCGAGCAGTACTTC | CASSPRGGEQYF
TRBJ1-1 | - | once | TRBV3-1/TRBV3-2 | TGTGCCAGCAGCCTCGGGATCCCATCTGAAGCTTTCTTT | CASSLGIPSEAFF
TRBJ1-1 | TRBD1 | - | TRBV27 | TGTGCCAGCAGTACAACAGGGACAGTTATTAGGACTGAAGCTTTCTTT | CASSTTGTVIRTEAFF
TRBJ2-6 | - | - | TRBV7-9 | TGTGCCAGCAGCTTATTGGCCGCTGGGGCCAACGTCCTGACTTTC | CASSLLAAGANVLTF
TRBJ1-2 | - | - | TRBV21-1 | TGTGCCAGCAGCCCGCCTCGGACAGACTGTAACTATGGCTACACCTTC | CASSPPRTDCNYGYTF
TRBJ1-5 | - | many | TRBV19 | TGTGCCAGTAGTGCCCAGGGGCTCAGCAATCAGCCCCAGCATTTT | CASSAQGLSNQPQHF
TRBJ2-5 | TRBD2 | - | TRBV7-9 | TGTGCCAGCAGCCTATTAGCGGGAGGGGTAGAGACCCAGTACTTC | CASSLLAGGVETQYF
TRBJ2-7 | - | - | TRBV28 | TGTGCCAGCAGTTTAGGGGATACGACAGGCCCCTACGAGCAGTACTTC | CASSLGDTTGPYEQYF
TRBJ2-7 | TRBD1 | - | TRBV6-2/TRBV6-3 | TGTGCCAGCAGTTGGACAGGGACCAGCTCCTACGAGCAGTACTTC | CASSWTGTSSYEQYF
TRBJ1-2 | - | - | TRBV7-2 | TGTGCCAGCAGCTTAGGAGTCACCAACTATGGCTACACCTTC | CASSLGVTNYGYTF
TRBJ2-7 | TRBD2 | - | TRBV7-2 | TGTGCCAGCAGCCCCTACGTCGCGGGAGGGCCCGAGCAGTACTTC | CASSPYVAGGPEQYF
TRBJ2-7 | - | once | TRBV27 | TGTGCCAGCAGTTTAAGACAGAACTACGAGCAGTACTTC | CASSLRQNYEQYF